The clone carrying this T cell receptor (beta chain) showed up many times. The target antigen is unknown. The source of the sample is a study of CD8 T cells in ankylosing spondylitis. Preparation of TCR beta libraries was done by quantitative 5'-RACE with molecular barcodes. Via MiXCR, TCRdb re-called the 5' RACE reads, giving one row per CDR3 protein. Seen here are 500,000 or so distinct CDR3 sequences, over 4% observed once, and the top ten hold around 3.6%. The germline V and J ends were trimmed by 0 bases and 2 bases, with 10 bases remaining between them. CDR3 size: 15 residues. CDR1 is LNHNV and CDR2 is YYDKDF in the germline V gene (reference sequence). Study-wide findings and caveats: A TCR beta motif of eight or nine highly homologous variants seemed to mark ankylosing spondylitis blood. Reports say disease-linked clones showed up significantly more in matched ankylosing spondylitis synovial fluid.

This chain joins TRBV15 and TRBJ2-5; D remains ambiguous. Sequenced input: blood, either unsorted or a sorted T cell fraction (not recorded which). The clonotype comes from a male donor with ankylosing spondylitis. The CDR3 sequence is CATSRDSAFQETQYF. The CDR3 coding sequence is TGTGCCACCAGCAGAGATTCAGCCTTTCAAGAGACCCAGTACTTC.